This T cell receptor (beta chain) originates from a study of liver allograft versus peripheral blood T cells (TCRdb year 2020). For context, the study as a whole: The study compared the T cell receptor repertoires present in transplanted livers with the repertoires present in the peripheral blood of liver transplant recipients.

V was cut back by 3 bases and J by 4 bases, leaving a gap of 12 bases between them. CDR3 length: 14 amino acids, cysteine to phenylalanine. Of all the DNA, just the CDR3 is kept, 42 bases in frame from base 1. On the study overall, not on this receptor specifically: T cell receptor repertoires inside liver allografts were reported to differ from those detected in peripheral blood.

The reads were generated on an Illumina MiSeq. Through fastp at Q25 and MiXCR, TCRdb rebuilt clones from the public reads, retaining in-frame beta chains. Rows with a matching CDR3 protein are joined into one entry that keeps the most common DNA and genes. Counted in this sample were about 670 distinct CDR3 sequences; 38% of them appeared once. The biggest ten clones account for just over 75% of the sample. On this clonotype: The clone's antigen remains unknown. One base away there is no much larger clone; base qualities are not given.

Recombination joined TRBV12-3 or TRBV12-4 with TRBJ1-2, with no reliable assignment of the D segment. This receptor was identified in a human patient who had a liver transplant. Some T cells may originate with the graft donor following a transplant. The CDR3 amino acid sequence is: CASSFHPASYGYTF. The DNA reads as follows: TGTGCCAGCAGTTTCCACCCGGCCTCCTATGGCTACACCTTC.